A selection of T cell receptor beta chains follows, all from one sample in a study of blood T cell repertoires in COVID-19. The protocol was immunoSEQ multiplex PCR, while the TCRdb copy is restricted to in-frame clones and leaves out a portion. The sample records about 240,000 clones, 85% to 90% being singletons. The sequencing sample was made of peripheral blood. These receptors were taken from a woman aged 70 to 79 with active or convalescent COVID-19. The CDR3 runs from the conserved cysteine through the conserved F or W. Fields, in order: J gene, D gene, CDR3 length, V gene, clone size, CDR3 DNA, CDR3 protein. The D gene is left open where the match is weak. A clone size is listed for some rows: how often the clone was seen (once, few, many), or a class if it is expanded.

>TRBJ1-1|.|11|TRBV29-1|few
TGCAGCGTTGCCAGAGGGGGTGAAGCTTTCTTT
CSVARGGEAFF
>TRBJ1-2|TRBD1|15|TRBV6-6|few
TGTGCCAGCAGTTCACCCCGGGACAGGGATGGGGGCTACACCTTC
CASSSPRDRDGGYTF
>TRBJ1-1|.|14|TRBV6-5|.
TGTGCCAGCAGGTCTTCTTATGGGCACCACGAAGCTTTCTTT
CASRSSYGHHEAFF
>TRBJ2-1|TRBD2|18|TRBV10-2|.
TGCGCCAGCAGTGAGTCGGGGGGCGGGGGGGCAAGCTACAATGAGCAGTTCTTC
CASSESGGGGASYNEQFF
>TRBJ2-7|.|13|TRBV6-1|many
TGTGCCAGCAGTGAAGGGCCTAGGAGCGAGCAGTACTTC
CASSEGPRSEQYF
>TRBJ2-1|TRBD1|15|TRBV11-2|.
TGTGCCAGCAGTAGTAGACAGGGATCCTACAATGAGCAGTTCTTC
CASSSRQGSYNEQFF
>TRBJ2-5|.|13|TRBV5-4|once
TGTGCTACCAGGGCAGGGGCTTTGAAGACCCAGTACTTC
CATRAGALKTQYF
>TRBJ1-1|.|15|TRBV2|.
TGTGCCAGCAGGGTAAGGGGGGGCGCGGGCACTGAAGCTTTCTTT
CASRVRGGAGTEAFF
>TRBJ2-3|TRBD1|14|TRBV7-3|.
TGTGCCAGCAGCTTACGACAGGGGACAGATACGCAGTATTTT
CASSLRQGTDTQYF
>TRBJ1-1|TRBD1|14|TRBV4-3|.
TGCGCCAGCAGCCACGCTTCACAGGGGGCTGAAGCTTTCTTT
CASSHASQGAEAFF
>TRBJ1-4|TRBD1|14|TRBV7-9|once
TGTGCCAGCAGCTCGGGACAGGAGAATGAAAAACTGTTTTTT
CASSSGQENEKLFF
>TRBJ1-5|.|13|TRBV6-6|once
TGTGCCAGCGGCCATCGGGGTGCTCAGCCCCAGCATTTT
CASGHRGAQPQHF
>TRBJ1-6|.|12|TRBV3-1/TRBV3-2|.
TGTGCCAGCAATCTCAGGGGTAGTCCCCTCCACTTT
CASNLRGSPLHF
>TRBJ1-4|TRBD1|16|TRBV2|once
TGTGCCAGCAGTGAAGAGGACAGGGGAGGAGGTGAAAAACTGTTTTTT
CASSEEDRGGGEKLFF
>TRBJ1-1|.|12|TRBV19|.
TGTGCCAGTAGTACCCCGGGCACTGAAGCTTTCTTT
CASSTPGTEAFF
>TRBJ2-1|.|15|TRBV6-6|.
TGTGCCAGCAGTTACGGACAGCCAGGGGTAAATGAGCAGTTCTTC
CASSYGQPGVNEQFF